A single sample gave rise to the 8 T cell receptor beta chains below, sequenced in a study of blood T cell repertoires in COVID-19. Clones were read by immunoSEQ multiplex PCR, and TCRdb kept only the in-frame ones, dropping some. This table holds approximately 490,000 clones, approximately 86% found once. The sequencing input was PBMCs or T cells enriched from blood (not recorded which). The receptors come from a woman younger than 30 who had recovered from COVID-19.

CDR3 coding DNA: TGTGCCAGCAGCCAAGTTTCCTCGGGGAGAGGCTACACCTTC. This codes for CASSQVSSGRGYTF. The chain employs TRBV14 and TRBJ1-2; D unresolved. V was shortened by 1 base and J by 8 bases, with 14 bases between the two germline ends. The CDR3 sequence is 14 residues long. CDR1 SGHDN and CDR2 FVKESK come from the germline V gene.

The V gene is TRBV5-1, the J gene TRBJ2-2; TRBD1 might be the D (5 bases). The V end lost 3 bases, the J end lost 2 bases, and 8 bases lay between the germline ends. The germline V gene encodes CDR1 SGHRS and CDR2 YFSETQ. This CDR3 has 14 residues. The CDR3 here is CASSSDTNTGELFF. The CDR3 bases are TGCGCCAGCAGCTCGGACACTAACACCGGGGAGCTGTTTTTT. Full variable domain (remainder filled in from reference TRBV5-1 and TRBJ2-2): KAGVTQTPRYLIKTRGQQVTLSCSPISGHRSVSWYQQTPGQGLQFLFEYFSETQRNKGNFPGRFSGRQFSNSRSEMNVSTLELGDSALYLCASSSDTNTGELFFGEGSRLTVL.

The CDR3 region has the DNA TGTGCCAGCAGTCTCCGGGACAGGTCATACACAGATACGCAGTATTTT. Its translation: CASSLRDRSYTDTQYF. This chain connects TRBV6-2 or TRBV6-3 to TRBJ2-3; TRBD1 agrees at 8 bases. V was clipped by 5 bases and J by 2 bases; unmatched bases: 9. Germline CDR1 MNHEY, CDR2 SVGEGT. This CDR3 region has 16 residues.

The rearrangement joins TRBV4-1 to TRBJ2-5; D is possibly TRBD2 (6 bases). Trimming removed 4 bases from V and 4 bases from J, with 10 bases in between. This CDR3 is built from 13 residues. CDR1 is MGHRA, CDR2 YSYEKL, per germline. Here the CDR3 reads CASSRGVIETQYF. The CDR3 region has the DNA TGCGCCAGCAGCCGGGGGGTAATAGAGACCCAGTACTTC.

The chain links TRBV28 to TRBJ1-1; 8 bases align to TRBD1. The CDR3 totals 15 residues. The V gene's germline CDR1 is MDHEN and CDR2 SYDVKM. Unmatched junction bases numbered 5, after V lost 5 bases and J lost 0 bases. CDR3 DNA sequence: TGTGCCAGCAGTCAACAGGGGGAGGTGAACACTGAAGCTTTCTTT. It is translated as CASSQQGEVNTEAFF.

The chain carries TRBV5-4 and TRBJ1-1; D is ambiguous. Germline V lookup: CDR1 SGHNT, CDR2 YYREEE (reference sequence). V lost 1 base and J 2 bases, leaving 12 bases between the germline ends. The CDR3 is 15 amino acids. The CDR3 sequence: CASSLRGSYNTEAFF. The CDR3 DNA is TGTGCCAGCAGCTTGCGAGGGTCGTACAACACTGAAGCTTTCTTT.

The V call is TRBV7-9, the J call TRBJ1-2; 9 bases match TRBD1. The germline V gene encodes CDR1 SEHNR and CDR2 FQNEAQ (reference sequence). This CDR3 region has 14 residues. After removal of 4 bases from V and 7 bases from J, the junction contained 7 bases not matched to a gene. The CDR3 loop reads CASSSFAQGAGYTF. The CDR3 DNA sequence: TGTGCCAGCAGCTCCTTCGCACAGGGGGCTGGCTACACCTTC.

Here the CDR3 reads CALPRIPEGYTF. CDR3 nucleotides: TGTGCCCTACCGAGGATTCCTGAGGGCTACACCTTC. This chain uses TRBV7-9 with TRBJ1-2; D ambiguous. This CDR3 spans 12 amino acids. Per germline, CDR1 SEHNR and CDR2 FQNEAQ (reference sequence). The ends were cut back, 11 bases at V and 8 bases at J, with 18 bases in the middle.